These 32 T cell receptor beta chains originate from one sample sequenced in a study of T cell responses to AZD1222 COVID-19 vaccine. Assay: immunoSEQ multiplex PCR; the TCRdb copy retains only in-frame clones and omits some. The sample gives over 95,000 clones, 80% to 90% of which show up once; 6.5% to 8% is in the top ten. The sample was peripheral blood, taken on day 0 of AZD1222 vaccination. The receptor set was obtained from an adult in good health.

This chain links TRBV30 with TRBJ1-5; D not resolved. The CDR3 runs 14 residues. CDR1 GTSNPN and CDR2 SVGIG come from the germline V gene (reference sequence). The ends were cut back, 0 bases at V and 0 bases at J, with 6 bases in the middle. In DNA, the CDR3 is TGTGCCTGGAGTGTCCAGTATAGCAATCAGCCCCAGCATTTT. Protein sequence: CAWSVQYSNQPQHF.

CDR3 residues: CASSRLSEGGYGYTF. The CDR3 DNA reads TGTGCCAGCAGCCGGCTGTCGGAGGGCGGGTATGGCTACACCTTC. The chain carries TRBV5-8 and TRBJ1-2; D call uncertain. The length of the CDR3 is 15 residues. V was cut by 4 bases and J by 5 bases, with 18 bases left in between. The germline V gene encodes CDR1 SGHTS and CDR2 YDEGEE.

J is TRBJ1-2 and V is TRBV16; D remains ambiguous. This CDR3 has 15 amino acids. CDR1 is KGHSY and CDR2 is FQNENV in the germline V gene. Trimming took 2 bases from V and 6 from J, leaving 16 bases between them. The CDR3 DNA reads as TGTGCCAGCAGCCAACAAACAGCGGAGAAAAATGGCTACACCTTC. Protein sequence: CASSQQTAEKNGYTF.

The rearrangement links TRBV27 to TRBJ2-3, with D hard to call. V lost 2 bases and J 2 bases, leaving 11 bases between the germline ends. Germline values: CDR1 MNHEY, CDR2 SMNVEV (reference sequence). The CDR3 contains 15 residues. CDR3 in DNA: TGTGCCAGCAGTTTACGGTTACCCCTCACAGATACGCAGTATTTT. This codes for CASSLRLPLTDTQYF.

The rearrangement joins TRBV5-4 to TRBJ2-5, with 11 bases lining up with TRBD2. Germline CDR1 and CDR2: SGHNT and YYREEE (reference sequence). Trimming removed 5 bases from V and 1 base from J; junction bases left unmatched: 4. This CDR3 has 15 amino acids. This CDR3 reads CASSGTSGPQETQYF. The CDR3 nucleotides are TGTGCCAGCAGTGGGACTAGCGGACCCCAAGAGACCCAGTACTTC.

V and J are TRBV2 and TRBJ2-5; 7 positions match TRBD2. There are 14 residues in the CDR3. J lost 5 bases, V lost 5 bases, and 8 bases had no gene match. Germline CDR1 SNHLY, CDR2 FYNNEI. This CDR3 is CASSRTRGWETQYF. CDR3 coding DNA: TGTGCCAGCAGTAGGACTAGAGGGTGGGAGACCCAGTACTTC.

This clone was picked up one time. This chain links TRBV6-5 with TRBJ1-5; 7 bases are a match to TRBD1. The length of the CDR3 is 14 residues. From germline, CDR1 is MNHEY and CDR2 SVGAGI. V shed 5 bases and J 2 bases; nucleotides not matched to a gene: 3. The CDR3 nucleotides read TGTGCCAGCAGTAGACAGGGCCGCAATCAGCCCCAGCATTTT. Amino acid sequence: CASSRQGRNQPQHF.

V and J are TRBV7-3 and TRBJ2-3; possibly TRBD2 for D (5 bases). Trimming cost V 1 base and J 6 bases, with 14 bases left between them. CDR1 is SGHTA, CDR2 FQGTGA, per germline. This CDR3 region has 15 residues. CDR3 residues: CASSLRGTSEDTQYF. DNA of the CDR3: TGTGCCAGCAGCTTAAGAGGAACTAGTGAGGATACGCAGTATTTT.

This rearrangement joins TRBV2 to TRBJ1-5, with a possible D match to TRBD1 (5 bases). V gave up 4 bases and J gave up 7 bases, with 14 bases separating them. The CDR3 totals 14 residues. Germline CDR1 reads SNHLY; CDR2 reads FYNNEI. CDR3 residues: CASSGGTSIQPQHF. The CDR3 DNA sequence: TGTGCCAGCAGTGGGGGGACGAGTATCCAGCCCCAGCATTTT.

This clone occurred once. This chain's CDR3 is CASSLADRRTYEQYF. CDR3 coding DNA: TGTGCCAGCAGCTTGGCGGACAGGCGAACCTACGAGCAGTACTTC. The chain combines TRBV5-6 with TRBJ2-7, with 7 bases lining up with TRBD1. The CDR3 has 15 amino acids. Trimming at V came to 0 bases and at J to 2 bases, leaving 5 bases not matched to a gene. Germline lookup yields CDR1 SGHDT and CDR2 YYEEEE.

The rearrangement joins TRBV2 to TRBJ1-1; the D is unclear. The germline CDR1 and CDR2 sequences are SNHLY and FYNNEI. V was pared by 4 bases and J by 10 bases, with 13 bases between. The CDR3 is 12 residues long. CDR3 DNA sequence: TGTGCCAGCAGTGCCCTCCCGACGTCAGCTTTCTTT. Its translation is CASSALPTSAFF.

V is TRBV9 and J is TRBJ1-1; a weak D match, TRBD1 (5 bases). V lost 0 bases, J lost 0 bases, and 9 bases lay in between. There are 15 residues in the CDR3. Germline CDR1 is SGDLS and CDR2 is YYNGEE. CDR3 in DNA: TGTGCCAGCAGCGTAGCAGGGTACATGAACACTGAAGCTTTCTTT. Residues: CASSVAGYMNTEAFF.

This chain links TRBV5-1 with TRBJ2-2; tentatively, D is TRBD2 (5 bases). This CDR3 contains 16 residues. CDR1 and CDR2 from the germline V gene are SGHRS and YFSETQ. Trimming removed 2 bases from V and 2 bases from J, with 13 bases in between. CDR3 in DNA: TGCGCCAGCAGCTTACACGTACGGGGAAACACCGGGGAGCTGTTTTTT. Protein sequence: CASSLHVRGNTGELFF.

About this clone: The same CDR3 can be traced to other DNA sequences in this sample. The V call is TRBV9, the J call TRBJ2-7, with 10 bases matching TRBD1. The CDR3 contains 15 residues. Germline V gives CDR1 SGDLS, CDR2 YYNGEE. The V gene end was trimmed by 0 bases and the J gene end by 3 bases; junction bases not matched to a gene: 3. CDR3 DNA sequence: TGTGCCAGCAGCGTAGGGGGACAGGGGTACTACGAGCAGTACTTC. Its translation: CASSVGGQGYYEQYF.

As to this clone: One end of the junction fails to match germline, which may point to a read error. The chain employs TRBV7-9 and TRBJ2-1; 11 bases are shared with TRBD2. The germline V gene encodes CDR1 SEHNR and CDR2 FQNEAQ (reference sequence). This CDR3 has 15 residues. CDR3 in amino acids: CASNLPSSGGLEQFF. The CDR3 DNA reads TGTGCCAGCAACTTACCGTCTAGCGGGGGGCTTGAGCAGTTCTTC.

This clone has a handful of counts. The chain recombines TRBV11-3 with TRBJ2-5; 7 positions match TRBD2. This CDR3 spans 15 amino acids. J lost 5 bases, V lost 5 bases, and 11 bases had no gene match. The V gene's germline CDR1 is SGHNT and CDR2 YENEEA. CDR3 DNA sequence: TGTGCCAGCAGCCCGCGTGAGGGCGGGGGTGAGACCCAGTACTTC. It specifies CASSPREGGGETQYF. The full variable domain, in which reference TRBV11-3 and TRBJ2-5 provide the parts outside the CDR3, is EAGVVQSPRYKIIEKKQPVAFWCNPISGHNTLYWYLQNLGQGPELLIRYENEEAVDDSQLPKDRFSAERLKGVDSTLKIQPAELGDSAVYLCASSPREGGGETQYFGPGTRLLVL.

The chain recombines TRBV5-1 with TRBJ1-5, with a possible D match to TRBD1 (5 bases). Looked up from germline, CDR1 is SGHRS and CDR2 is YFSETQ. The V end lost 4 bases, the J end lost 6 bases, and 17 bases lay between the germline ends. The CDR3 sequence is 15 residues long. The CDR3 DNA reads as TGCGCCAGCAGCCCGTCGGGGCAGCAAGGTCAGCCCCAGCATTTT. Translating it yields CASSPSGQQGQPQHF. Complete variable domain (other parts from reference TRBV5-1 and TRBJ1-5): KAGVTQTPRYLIKTRGQQVTLSCSPISGHRSVSWYQQTPGQGLQFLFEYFSETQRNKGNFPGRFSGRQFSNSRSEMNVSTLELGDSALYLCASSPSGQQGQPQHFGDGTRLSIL.

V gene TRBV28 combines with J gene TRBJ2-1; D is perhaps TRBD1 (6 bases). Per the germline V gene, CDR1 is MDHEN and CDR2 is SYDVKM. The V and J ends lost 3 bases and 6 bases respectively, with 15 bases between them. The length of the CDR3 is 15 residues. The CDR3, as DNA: TGTGCCAGCAGTTTTCTCAGGGACATTCTCAATGAGCAGTTCTTC. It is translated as CASSFLRDILNEQFF.

CDR3 in DNA: TGTGCCAGCAGTTTTGGTGCAGGTTTGTCGAGTGGCTACACCTTC. Amino acids: CASSFGAGLSSGYTF. J is TRBJ1-2 and V is TRBV28; D is unresolved. From germline, CDR1 is MDHEN and CDR2 SYDVKM. There are 15 residues in the CDR3. V was trimmed by 3 bases and J by 7 bases, leaving 18 bases between them.

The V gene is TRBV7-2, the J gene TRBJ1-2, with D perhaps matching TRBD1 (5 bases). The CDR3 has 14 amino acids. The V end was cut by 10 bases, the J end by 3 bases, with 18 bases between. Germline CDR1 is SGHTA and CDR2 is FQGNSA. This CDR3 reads CAIPRGGKDYGYTF. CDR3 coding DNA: TGTGCCATCCCACGGGGGGGGAAGGACTATGGCTACACCTTC.

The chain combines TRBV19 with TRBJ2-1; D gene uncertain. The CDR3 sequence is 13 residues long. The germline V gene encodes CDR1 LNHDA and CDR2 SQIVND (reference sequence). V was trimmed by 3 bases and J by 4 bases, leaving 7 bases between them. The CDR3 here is CASSIGQYNEQFF. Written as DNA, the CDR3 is TGTGCCAGTAGTATCGGGCAGTACAATGAGCAGTTCTTC.

The DNA for the CDR3 is TGTGCCAGCAGCTTTCGGACAGGGCCCTATCAGCCCCAGCATTTT. This gives the protein CASSFRTGPYQPQHF. J is TRBJ1-5 and V is TRBV7-2; 8 nucleotides align to TRBD1. The germline gives CDR1 SGHTA, CDR2 FQGNSA. V shed 3 bases, J shed 5 bases, and the junction held 6 bases outside the gene matches. The CDR3 is made up of 15 amino acids.

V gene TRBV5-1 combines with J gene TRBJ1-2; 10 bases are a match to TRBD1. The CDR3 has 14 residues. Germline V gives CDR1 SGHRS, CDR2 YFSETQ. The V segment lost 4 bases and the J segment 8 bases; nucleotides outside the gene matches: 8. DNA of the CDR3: TGCGCCAGCAGCAGGGACAGGGGAGTAGACGGCTACACCTTC. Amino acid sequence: CASSRDRGVDGYTF.

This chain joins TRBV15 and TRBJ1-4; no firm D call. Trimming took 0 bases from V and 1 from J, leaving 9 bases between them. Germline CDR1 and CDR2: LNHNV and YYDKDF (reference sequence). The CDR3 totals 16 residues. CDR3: CATSRDSGKTNEKLFF. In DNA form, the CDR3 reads TGTGCCACCAGCAGAGATTCTGGGAAAACTAATGAAAAACTGTTTTTT.

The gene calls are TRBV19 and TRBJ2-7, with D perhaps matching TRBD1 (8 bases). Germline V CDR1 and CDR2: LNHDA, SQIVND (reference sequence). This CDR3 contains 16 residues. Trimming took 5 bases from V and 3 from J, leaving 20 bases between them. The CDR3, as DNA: TGTGCCAGTAGTCCCTCCCACAGGGGGGGGGACTACGAGCAGTACTTC. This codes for CASSPSHRGGDYEQYF.

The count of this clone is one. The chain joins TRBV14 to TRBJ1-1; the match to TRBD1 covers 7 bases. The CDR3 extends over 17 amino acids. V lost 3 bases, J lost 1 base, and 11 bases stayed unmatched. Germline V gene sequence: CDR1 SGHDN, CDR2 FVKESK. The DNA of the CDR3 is TGTGCCAGCAGCCACGCACTTACAGGGGTGACGAACACTGAAGCTTTCTTT. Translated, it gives CASSHALTGVTNTEAFF.

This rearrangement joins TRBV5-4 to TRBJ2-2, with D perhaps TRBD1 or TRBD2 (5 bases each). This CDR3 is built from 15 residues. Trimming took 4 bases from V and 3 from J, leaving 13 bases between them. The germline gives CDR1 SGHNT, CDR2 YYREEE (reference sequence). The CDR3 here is CASSPRDVYTGELFF. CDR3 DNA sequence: TGTGCCAGCAGCCCCCGGGACGTATACACCGGGGAGCTGTTTTTT.

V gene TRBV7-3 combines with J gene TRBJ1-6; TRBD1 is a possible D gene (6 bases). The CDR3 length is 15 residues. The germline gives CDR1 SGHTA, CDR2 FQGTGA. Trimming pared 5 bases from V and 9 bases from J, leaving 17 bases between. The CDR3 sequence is CASSIQGTRASPLHF. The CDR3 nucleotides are TGTGCCAGCAGCATACAGGGTACTCGAGCTTCACCCCTCCACTTT.

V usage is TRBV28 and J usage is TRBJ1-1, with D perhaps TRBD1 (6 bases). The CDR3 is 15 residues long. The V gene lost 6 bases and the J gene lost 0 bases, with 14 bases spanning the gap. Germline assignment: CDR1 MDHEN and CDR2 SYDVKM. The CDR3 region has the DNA TGTGCCAGCAGCTCCGGACAGACTCTGAACACTGAAGCTTTCTTT. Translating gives CASSSGQTLNTEAFF. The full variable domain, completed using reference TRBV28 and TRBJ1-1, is DVKVTQSSRYLVKRTGEKVFLECVQDMDHENMFWYRQDPGLGLRLIYFSYDVKMKEKGDIPEGYSVSREKKERFSLILESASTNQTSMYLCASSSGQTLNTEAFFGQGTRLTVV.

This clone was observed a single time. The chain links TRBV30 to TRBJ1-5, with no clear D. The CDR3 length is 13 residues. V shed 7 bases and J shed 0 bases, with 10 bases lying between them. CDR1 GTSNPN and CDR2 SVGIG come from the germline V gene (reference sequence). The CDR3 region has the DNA TGTGCCTACGCACTGGATAGCAATCAGCCCCAGCATTTT. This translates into CAYALDSNQPQHF. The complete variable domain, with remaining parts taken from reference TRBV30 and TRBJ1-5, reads SQTIHQWPATLVQPVGSPLSLECTVEGTSNPNLYWYRQAAGRGLQLLFYSVGIGQISSEVPQNLSASRPQDRQFILSSKKLLLSDSGFYLCAYALDSNQPQHFGDGTRLSIL.

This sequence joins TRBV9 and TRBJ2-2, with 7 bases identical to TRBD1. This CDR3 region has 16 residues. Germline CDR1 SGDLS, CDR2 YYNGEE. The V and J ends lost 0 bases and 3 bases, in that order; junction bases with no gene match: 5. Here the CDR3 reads CASSVDRQGDTGELFF. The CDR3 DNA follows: TGTGCCAGCAGCGTAGATAGACAGGGAGACACCGGGGAGCTGTTTTTT. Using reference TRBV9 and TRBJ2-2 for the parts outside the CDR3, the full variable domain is DSGVTQTPKHLITATGQRVTLRCSPRSGDLSVYWYQQSLDQGLQFLIQYYNGEERAKGNILERFSAQQFPDLHSELNLSSLELGDSALYFCASSVDRQGDTGELFFGEGSRLTVL.

The CDR3 DNA reads as TGTGCCAGCAGCTCCACAGGGGCAACTAATGAAAAACTGTTTTTT. This gives the protein CASSSTGATNEKLFF. This sequence joins TRBV5-8 and TRBJ1-4; 7 nucleotides agree with TRBD1. The germline CDR1 and CDR2 sequences are SGHTS and YDEGEE. J gave up 0 bases and V 3 bases, and 2 bases lay outside the gene matches. This CDR3 has 15 amino acids. Together with reference TRBV5-8 and TRBJ1-4, the CDR3 gives the full variable domain: EAGVTQSPTHLIKTRGQQATLRCSPISGHTSVYWYQQALGLGLQFLLWYDEGEERNRGNFPPRFSGRQFPNYSSELNVNALELEDSALYLCASSSTGATNEKLFFGSGTQLSVL.